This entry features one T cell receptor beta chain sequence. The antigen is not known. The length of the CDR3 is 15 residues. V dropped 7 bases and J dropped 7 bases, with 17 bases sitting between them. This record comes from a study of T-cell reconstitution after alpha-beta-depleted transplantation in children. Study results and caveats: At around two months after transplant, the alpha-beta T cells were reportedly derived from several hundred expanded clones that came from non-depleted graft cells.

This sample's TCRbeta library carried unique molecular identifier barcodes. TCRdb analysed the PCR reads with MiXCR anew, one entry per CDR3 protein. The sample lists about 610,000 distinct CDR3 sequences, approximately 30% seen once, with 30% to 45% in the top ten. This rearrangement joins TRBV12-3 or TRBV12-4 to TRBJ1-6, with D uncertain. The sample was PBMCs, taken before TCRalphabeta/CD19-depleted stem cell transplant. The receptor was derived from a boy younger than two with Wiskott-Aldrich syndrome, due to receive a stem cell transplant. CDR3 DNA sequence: TGTGCCAGCACCCTCAATATGTCTGGCAATTCACCCCTCCACTTT. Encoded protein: CASTLNMSGNSPLHF.